These 25 T cell receptor beta chains came from one sample sequenced in a study of neurological immune-mediated disorders. The time point here: longitudinal time-point 1 (baseline). Via MiXCR, TCRdb re-called the 5' RACE reads, giving one row per CDR3 protein. The table lists about 49,000 distinct CDR3 sequences, more than 8.5% of them singletons. What was sequenced was PBMCs. These receptors all stem from a middle-aged woman in good health.

This clonotype was recorded at least ten times. V usage is TRBV27 and J usage is TRBJ2-1; tentatively, D is TRBD2 (6 bases). The CDR3 runs to 15 residues. V shed 3 bases and J shed 8 bases, with 17 bases lying between them. The germline V gene has CDR1 MNHEY and CDR2 SMNVEV (reference sequence). The CDR3 DNA reads TGTGCCAGCAGTTTTGGTAGCGGCCCCTTCTATGAGCAGTTCTTC. Amino acid sequence: CASSFGSGPFYEQFF.

As to this clonotype: Its ends do not fully match the called genes, so a read error is possible. The chain couples TRBV12-3 or TRBV12-4 to TRBJ2-3; 8 bases match TRBD2. The CDR3 extends over 16 amino acids. The CDR3 bases are TGTGCCAGTAGTTTTAGCGGGGACTCAGGCACAGATACGCAGTATTTT. Translated, it gives CASSFSGDSGTDTQYF.

This clonotype was seen at least ten times. The chain links TRBV3-1 to TRBJ2-7, with no clear D. The germline CDR1 and CDR2 sequences are LGHDT and YNNKEL (reference sequence). The ends were cut back, 1 base at V and 7 bases at J, with 14 bases in the middle. This CDR3 has 14 residues. Written as DNA, the CDR3 is TGTGCCAGCAGCCAAGGATCGACTTCCCGGGAGCAGTACTTC. This sequence encodes CASSQGSTSREQYF.

This clonotype was counted at least ten times. The V and J genes are TRBV20-1 and TRBJ2-3, with 7 positions matching TRBD2. This CDR3 is 15 amino acids long. V lost 5 bases and J lost 4; bases outside the gene matches: 12. The V gene's germline CDR1 is DFQATT and CDR2 SNEGSKA (reference sequence). The chain's CDR3 is CSAPLRGVISDTQYF. The CDR3 DNA sequence: TGCAGTGCTCCGTTACGGGGGGTCATCTCAGATACGCAGTATTTT.

This chain links TRBV10-3 with TRBJ1-2, with D possibly being TRBD1 (5 bases). The CDR3 is made up of 14 amino acids. Germline-derived CDR1 and CDR2 are ENHRY and SYGVKD. V was pared by 0 bases and J by 13 bases, with 18 bases between. CDR3 coding DNA: TGTGCCATCAGTGAGTCGCGGCAGGGCTATGTCTGCACCTTC. Its translation is CAISESRQGYVCTF.

This clonotype showed up many times. This chain links TRBV20-1 with TRBJ2-3; 10 bases map to TRBD2. V was pared by 7 bases and J by 4 bases, with 17 bases of the junction left unmatched. CDR1 is DFQATT and CDR2 is SNEGSKA in the germline V gene (reference sequence). The CDR3 is 17 amino acids. The CDR3 reads CSVLRSGGGIYSDTQYF. CDR3 nucleotides: TGCAGTGTTCTCCGAAGCGGGGGGGGCATTTATTCAGATACGCAGTATTTT.

Only a few counts were recorded for this clonotype. Its ends do not fully match the called genes, so a read error is possible. The chain recombines TRBV5-5 with TRBJ1-1, with D possibly TRBD1 on 5 matching bases. The CDR3 is made up of 14 amino acids. Germline V gene lookup returns CDR1 SGHKS and CDR2 YYEKEE (reference sequence). The CDR3, as DNA: TGTACCAGCAGCTTGTACGCAGGGAGGCCTGAAGCTTTCTTT. It is translated as CTSSLYAGRPEAFF.

This clonotype showed up many times. V gene TRBV5-1 combines with J gene TRBJ1-1; D may be TRBD1 (5 bases). The V gene's germline CDR1 is SGHRS and CDR2 YFSETQ. The CDR3 loop spans 14 amino acids. The V end lost 0 bases, the J end lost 4 bases, and 10 bases lay between the germline ends. DNA for the CDR3: TGCGCCAGCAGCTTGGCGGGACGGGCCACTGAAGCTTTCTTT. The encoded protein is CASSLAGRATEAFF. Together with reference TRBV5-1 and TRBJ1-1, the CDR3 gives the full variable domain: KAGVTQTPRYLIKTRGQQVTLSCSPISGHRSVSWYQQTPGQGLQFLFEYFSETQRNKGNFPGRFSGRQFSNSRSEMNVSTLELGDSALYLCASSLAGRATEAFFGQGTRLTVV.

This clonotype was seen repeatedly, ten times or more. This sequence joins TRBV7-6 and TRBJ2-7; possibly TRBD2 for D (7 bases). Germline loops: CDR1 SGHVS, CDR2 FNYEAQ. The V end was cut by 5 bases, the J end by 1 base, with 15 bases between. The CDR3 extends over 15 amino acids. The chain's CDR3 is CASSGGAGPSYEQYF. Written as DNA, the CDR3 is TGTGCCAGCAGCGGGGGGGCAGGTCCTTCCTACGAGCAGTACTTC.

This clonotype has ten or more counts. V is TRBV5-1 and J is TRBJ2-6; 8 bases map to TRBD2. Germline CDR1 and CDR2: SGHRS and YFSETQ. Trimming removed 0 bases from V and 0 bases from J; junction bases left unmatched: 5. The CDR3 runs to 18 residues. The DNA for the CDR3 is TGCGCCAGCAGCTTGGTAATAGCGGGAAGCTCTGGGGCCAACGTCCTGACTTTC. It translates to CASSLVIAGSSGANVLTF.

This clonotype occurred many times. The V and J genes are TRBV5-1 and TRBJ2-3, with 7 bases that match TRBD1. Germline V gene data show CDR1 as SGHRS and CDR2 as YFSETQ. The CDR3 covers 13 residues. V shed 7 bases and J 3 bases; nucleotides not matched to a gene: 5. Here the CDR3 DNA reads TGCGCCAGCGCGTCACAGGGGACAGATACGCAGTATTTT. This sequence encodes CASASQGTDTQYF. The whole variable domain, remainder taken from reference TRBV5-1 and TRBJ2-3, is KAGVTQTPRYLIKTRGQQVTLSCSPISGHRSVSWYQQTPGQGLQFLFEYFSETQRNKGNFPGRFSGRQFSNSRSEMNVSTLELGDSALYLCASASQGTDTQYFGPGTRLTVL.

This clonotype came up many times. The chain uses TRBV7-9 and TRBJ2-5; D gene uncertain. Per the germline V gene, CDR1 is SEHNR and CDR2 is FQNEAQ (reference sequence). The CDR3 length is 14 residues. The V end was cut by 5 bases, the J end by 4 bases, with 14 bases between. The DNA for the CDR3 is TGTGCCAGCAGCACCAGGATACCAGGAGAGACCCAGTACTTC. It encodes CASSTRIPGETQYF.

The table lists this clonotype with many counts. The genes are TRBV13 and TRBJ1-5, with D hard to call. With 0 bases removed from V and 1 base from J, the gap between germline ends came to 4 bases. The CDR3 loop spans 14 amino acids. Germline-derived CDR1 and CDR2 are PRHDT and FYEKMQ (reference sequence). The DNA for the CDR3 is TGTGCCAGCAGCTTAGGGGCCAGCAATCAGCCCCAGCATTTT. This gives the protein CASSLGASNQPQHF.

This clonotype was detected ten times or more. This chain links TRBV3-1 with TRBJ1-6, with D perhaps matching TRBD1 (5 bases). V was trimmed by 1 base and J by 5 bases, leaving 12 bases between them. Germline V gives CDR1 LGHDT, CDR2 YNNKEL (reference sequence). There are 16 residues in the CDR3. The CDR3 loop reads CASSQGPGRNNSPLHF. CDR3 nucleotides: TGTGCCAGCAGCCAAGGTCCGGGACGGAATAATTCACCCCTCCACTTT.

The chain carries TRBV14 and TRBJ2-5; TRBD2 agrees at 10 bases. The CDR3 extends over 14 amino acids. The V and J ends lost 4 bases and 4 bases, in that order; junction bases with no gene match: 3. Germline CDR1 reads SGHDN; CDR2 reads FVKESK. The CDR3 bases are TGTGCCAGCAGCCCTAGCGGGAGAGGAGAGACCCAGTACTTC. Protein sequence: CASSPSGRGETQYF.

This clonotype was seen many times. V is TRBV5-1 and J is TRBJ2-7; TRBD2 agrees at 10 bases. CDR1 and CDR2 (germline): SGHRS, YFSETQ. The trim removed 0 bases at V and 4 bases at J, leaving 7 bases unmatched. This CDR3 region has 16 residues. CDR3 nucleotides: TGCGCCAGCAGCTTGGGTGTTAGCGGGGGGATTTACGAGCAGTACTTC. Amino acids: CASSLGVSGGIYEQYF.

There are many counts of this clonotype. The genes are TRBV29-1 and TRBJ1-1, with D hard to call. V gave up 3 bases and J gave up 0 bases, with 8 bases separating them. The CDR3 consists of 13 residues. Germline CDR1 SQVTM, CDR2 ANQGSEA. Here the CDR3 reads CSVDMAVNTEAFF. CDR3 DNA sequence: TGCAGCGTTGACATGGCCGTGAACACTGAAGCTTTCTTT.

By its share, this clonotype is medium-sized. The chain combines TRBV20-1 with TRBJ2-1; possible D gene TRBD2, 6 bases. CDR3 size: 14 residues. V was shortened by 3 bases and J by 4 bases, with 13 bases between the two germline ends. Germline CDR1 and CDR2: DFQATT and SNEGSKA (reference sequence). In nucleotides, the CDR3 is TGCAGTGCTAGCCGGGGCGGAGGGTACAATGAGCAGTTCTTC. Its translation: CSASRGGGYNEQFF.

Ten or more counts support this clonotype. V gene TRBV5-1 combines with J gene TRBJ2-7, with D hard to call. V dropped 0 bases and J dropped 0 bases, with 7 bases sitting between them. The CDR3 contains 14 residues. Per the germline V gene, CDR1 is SGHRS and CDR2 is YFSETQ. The CDR3 region is CASSLEPVSYEQYF. The DNA of the CDR3 is TGCGCCAGCAGCTTGGAACCGGTCTCCTACGAGCAGTACTTC.

This clonotype was detected many times. V and J are TRBV14 and TRBJ2-1; 9 bases agree with TRBD1. CDR3 size: 13 residues. Losses at the gene ends were 10 bases for V and 3 bases for J; bases not matched to a gene: 4. The V gene's germline CDR1 is SGHDN and CDR2 FVKESK. In DNA, the CDR3 is TGTGCCACCCGGGACAGGGACTACAATGAGCAGTTCTTC. Its protein is CATRDRDYNEQFF.

This clonotype was seen at least ten times. The rearrangement uses TRBV7-2 and TRBJ2-3, with D possibly TRBD2 on 6 matching bases. V lost 5 bases to trimming and J lost 4 bases, with 22 bases between them. This CDR3 spans 17 amino acids. Germline V gene sequence: CDR1 SGHTA, CDR2 FQGNSA. The CDR3 DNA sequence: TGTGCCAGCAGCCTGCGGGACGGACCCCTTTTGGCAGATACGCAGTATTTT. Residues: CASSLRDGPLLADTQYF. Full variable domain (remainder filled in from reference TRBV7-2 and TRBJ2-3): GAGVSQSPSNKVTEKGKDVELRCDPISGHTALYWYRQSLGQGLEFLIYFQGNSAPDKSGLPSDRFSAERTGGSVSTLTIQRTQQEDSAVYLCASSLRDGPLLADTQYFGPGTRLTVL.

There are many counts of this clonotype. The chain links TRBV11-3 to TRBJ1-1; a possible D gene is TRBD1 (5 bases). This CDR3 region has 16 residues. Germline CDR1 reads SGHNT; CDR2 reads YENEEA. V was pared by 4 bases and J by 5 bases, with 20 bases between. The CDR3 DNA is TGTGCCAGCAGCTCTTCATCAGGGTACATCAGGACTGAAGCTTTCTTT. Translating it yields CASSSSSGYIRTEAFF.

The rearrangement joins TRBV5-1 to TRBJ1-1, with 7 bases matching TRBD1. CDR3 size: 15 residues. After removal of 0 bases from V and 1 base from J, the junction contained 3 bases not matched to a gene. Germline V gene sequence: CDR1 SGHRS, CDR2 YFSETQ. The CDR3: CASSLEGTENTEAFF. The CDR3 DNA sequence: TGCGCCAGCAGCTTGGAAGGGACAGAGAACACTGAAGCTTTCTTT.

J is TRBJ2-1 and V is TRBV12-5, with TRBD2 matching over 14 bases. Germline V gene lookup returns CDR1 LGHNT and CDR2 FRNRAP. This CDR3 region has 17 residues. With 0 bases clipped from V and 9 bases from J, the junction kept 7 bases outside the gene matches. Written as DNA, the CDR3 is TGTGCTAGTGGTTTGGTACAGGGACTAGCGGGAGCGGGTGAGCAGTTCTTC. This translates into CASGLVQGLAGAGEQFF.

This clonotype came up many times. This rearrangement joins TRBV28 to TRBJ2-4; 12 bases line up with TRBD1. Germline CDR1 reads MDHEN; CDR2 reads SYDVKM. This CDR3 is built from 18 residues. V trimming: 2 bases; J trimming: 3 bases; junction bases outside the gene matches: 8. CDR3 bases: TGTGCCAGCAGTTTACGAATCGGGACAGGGGGCGTCAAAAACATTCAGTACTTC. Its protein product is CASSLRIGTGGVKNIQYF.